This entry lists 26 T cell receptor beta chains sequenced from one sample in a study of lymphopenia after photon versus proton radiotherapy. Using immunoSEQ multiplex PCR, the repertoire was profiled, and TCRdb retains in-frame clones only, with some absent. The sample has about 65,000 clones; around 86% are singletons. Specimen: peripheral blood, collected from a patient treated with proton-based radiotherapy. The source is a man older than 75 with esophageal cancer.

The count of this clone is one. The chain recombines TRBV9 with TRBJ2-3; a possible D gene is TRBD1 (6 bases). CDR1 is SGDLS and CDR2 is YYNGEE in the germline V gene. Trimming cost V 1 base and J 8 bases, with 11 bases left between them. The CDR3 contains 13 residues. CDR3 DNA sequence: TGTGCCAGCAGCGTAACGACAGGAGGTACGCAGTATTTT. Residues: CASSVTTGGTQYF.

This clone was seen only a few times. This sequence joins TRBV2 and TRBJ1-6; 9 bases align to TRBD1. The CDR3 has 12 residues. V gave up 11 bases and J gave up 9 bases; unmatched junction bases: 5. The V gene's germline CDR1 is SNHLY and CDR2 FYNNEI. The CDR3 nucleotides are TGTGCCGGGGGACAGGGCCCTTCACCCCTCCACTTT. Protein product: CAGGQGPSPLHF.

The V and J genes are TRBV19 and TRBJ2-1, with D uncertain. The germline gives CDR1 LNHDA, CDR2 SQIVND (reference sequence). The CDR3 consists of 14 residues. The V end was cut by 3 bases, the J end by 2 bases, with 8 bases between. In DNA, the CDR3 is TGTGCCAGTAGTATTGGGTTCACCTACAATGAGCAGTTCTTC. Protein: CASSIGFTYNEQFF.

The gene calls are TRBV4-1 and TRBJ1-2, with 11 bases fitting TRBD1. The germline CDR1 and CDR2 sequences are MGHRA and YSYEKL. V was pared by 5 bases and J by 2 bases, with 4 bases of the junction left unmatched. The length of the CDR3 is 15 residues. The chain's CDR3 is CASSERTGGNYGYTF. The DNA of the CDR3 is TGCGCCAGCAGCGAACGGACAGGGGGCAACTATGGCTACACCTTC.

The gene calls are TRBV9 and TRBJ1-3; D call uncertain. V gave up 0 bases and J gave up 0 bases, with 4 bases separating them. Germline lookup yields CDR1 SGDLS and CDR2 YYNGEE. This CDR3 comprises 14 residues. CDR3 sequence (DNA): TGTGCCAGCAGCGTAGTTCCCTCTGGAAACACCATATATTTT. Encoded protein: CASSVVPSGNTIYF. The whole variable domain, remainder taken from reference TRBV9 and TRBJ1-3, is DSGVTQTPKHLITATGQRVTLRCSPRSGDLSVYWYQQSLDQGLQFLIQYYNGEERAKGNILERFSAQQFPDLHSELNLSSLELGDSALYFCASSVVPSGNTIYFGEGSWLTVV.

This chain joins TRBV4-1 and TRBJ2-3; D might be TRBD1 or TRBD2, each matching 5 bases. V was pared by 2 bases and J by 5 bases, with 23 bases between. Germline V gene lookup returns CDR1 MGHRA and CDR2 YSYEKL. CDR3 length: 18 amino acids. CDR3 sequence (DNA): TGCGCCAGCAGCCAATCGGTGCGGTCGGGGACGATGCGAGATACGCAGTATTTT. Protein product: CASSQSVRSGTMRDTQYF.

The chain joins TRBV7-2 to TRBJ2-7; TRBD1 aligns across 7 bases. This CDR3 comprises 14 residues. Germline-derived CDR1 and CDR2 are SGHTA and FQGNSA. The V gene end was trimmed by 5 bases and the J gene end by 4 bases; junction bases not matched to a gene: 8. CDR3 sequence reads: CASSPRQGGYEQYF. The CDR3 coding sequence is TGTGCCAGCAGCCCGAGACAGGGTGGGTACGAGCAGTACTTC.

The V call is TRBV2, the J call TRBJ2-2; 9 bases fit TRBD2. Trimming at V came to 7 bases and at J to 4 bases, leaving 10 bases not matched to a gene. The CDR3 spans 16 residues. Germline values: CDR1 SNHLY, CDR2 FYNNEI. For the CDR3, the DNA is TGTGCCAGCACCCCGCCGGCTAGCGGGACCACCGGGGAGCTGTTTTTT. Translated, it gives CASTPPASGTTGELFF.

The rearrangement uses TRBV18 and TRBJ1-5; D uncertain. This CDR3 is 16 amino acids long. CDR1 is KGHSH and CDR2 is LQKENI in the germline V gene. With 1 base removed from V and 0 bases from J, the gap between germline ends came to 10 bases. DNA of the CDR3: TGTGCCAGCTCACCACGGGCAGATTATAGCAATCAGCCCCAGCATTTT. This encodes CASSPRADYSNQPQHF.

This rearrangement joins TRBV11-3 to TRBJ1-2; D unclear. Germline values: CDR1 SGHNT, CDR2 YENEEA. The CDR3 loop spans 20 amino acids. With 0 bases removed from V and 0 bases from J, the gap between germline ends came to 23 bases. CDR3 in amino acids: CASSLDRYNGSTLPNYGYTF. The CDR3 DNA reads TGTGCCAGCAGCTTAGATCGATACAATGGTTCGACCTTACCTAACTATGGCTACACCTTC.

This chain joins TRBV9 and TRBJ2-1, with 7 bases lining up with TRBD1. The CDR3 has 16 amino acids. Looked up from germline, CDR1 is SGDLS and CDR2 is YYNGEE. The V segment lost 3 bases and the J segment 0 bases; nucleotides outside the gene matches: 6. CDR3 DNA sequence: TGTGCCAGCAGCGGGACAGGAGGTCTCTCCTACAATGAGCAGTTCTTC. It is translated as CASSGTGGLSYNEQFF.

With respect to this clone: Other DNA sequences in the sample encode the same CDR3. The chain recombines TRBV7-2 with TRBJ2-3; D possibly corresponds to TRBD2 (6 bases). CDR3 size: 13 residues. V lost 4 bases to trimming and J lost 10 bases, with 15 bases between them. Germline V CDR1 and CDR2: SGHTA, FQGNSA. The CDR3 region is CASSSTSFSSQYF. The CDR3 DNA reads TGTGCCAGCAGCTCGACTAGTTTCTCTTCGCAGTATTTT.

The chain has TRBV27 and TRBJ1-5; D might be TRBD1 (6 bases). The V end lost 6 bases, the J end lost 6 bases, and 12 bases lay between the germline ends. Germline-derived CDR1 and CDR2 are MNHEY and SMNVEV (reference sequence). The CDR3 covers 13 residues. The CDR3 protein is CASRLQGSQPQHF. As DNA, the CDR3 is TGTGCCAGCAGATTACAGGGAAGTCAGCCCCAGCATTTT.

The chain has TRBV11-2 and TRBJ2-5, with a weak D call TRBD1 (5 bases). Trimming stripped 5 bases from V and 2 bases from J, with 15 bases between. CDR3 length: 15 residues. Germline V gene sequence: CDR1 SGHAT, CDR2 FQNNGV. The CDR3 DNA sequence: TGTGCCAGCAGCCCAGGGTTGCGGCTGCAAGAGACCCAGTACTTC. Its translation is CASSPGLRLQETQYF.

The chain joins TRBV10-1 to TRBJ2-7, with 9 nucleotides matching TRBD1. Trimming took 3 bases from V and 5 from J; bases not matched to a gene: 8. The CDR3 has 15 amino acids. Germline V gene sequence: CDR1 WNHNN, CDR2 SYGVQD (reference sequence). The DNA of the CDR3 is TGCGCCAGCAGTGACTTCGGGGACAGGGTTCACGAGCAGTACTTC. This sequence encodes CASSDFGDRVHEQYF.

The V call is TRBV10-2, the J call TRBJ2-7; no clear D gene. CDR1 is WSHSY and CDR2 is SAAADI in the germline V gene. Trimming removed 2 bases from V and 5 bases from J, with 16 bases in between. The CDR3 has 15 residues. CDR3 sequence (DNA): TGCGCCAGCAGTGAGGCAATAGCTTCATCCAACGAGCAGTACTTC. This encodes CASSEAIASSNEQYF.

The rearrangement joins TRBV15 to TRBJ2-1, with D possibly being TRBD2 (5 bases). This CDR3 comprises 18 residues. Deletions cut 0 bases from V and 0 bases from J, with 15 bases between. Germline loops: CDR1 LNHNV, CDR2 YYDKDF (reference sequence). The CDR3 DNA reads TGTGCCACCAGCAGAGACTCTAGCAGATTGAGCTCCTACAATGAGCAGTTCTTC. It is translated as CATSRDSSRLSSYNEQFF.

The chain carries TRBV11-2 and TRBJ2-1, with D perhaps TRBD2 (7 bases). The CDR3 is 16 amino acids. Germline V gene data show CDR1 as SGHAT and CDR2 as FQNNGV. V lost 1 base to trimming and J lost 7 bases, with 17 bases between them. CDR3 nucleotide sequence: TGTGCCAGCAGCTTAGCGGGGGGCTTGCAGGGGAATGAGCAGTTCTTC. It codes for CASSLAGGLQGNEQFF.

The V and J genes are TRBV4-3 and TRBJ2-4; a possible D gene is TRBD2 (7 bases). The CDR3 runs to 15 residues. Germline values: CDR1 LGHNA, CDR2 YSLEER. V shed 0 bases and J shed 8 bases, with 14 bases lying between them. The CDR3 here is CASSQDRGAWYIQYF. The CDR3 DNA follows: TGCGCCAGCAGCCAAGATCGGGGGGCGTGGTACATTCAGTACTTC.

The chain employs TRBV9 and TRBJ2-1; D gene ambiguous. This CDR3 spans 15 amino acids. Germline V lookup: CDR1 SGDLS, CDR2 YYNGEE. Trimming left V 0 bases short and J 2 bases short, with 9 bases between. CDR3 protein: CASSVEGDAYNEQFF. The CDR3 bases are TGTGCCAGCAGCGTAGAGGGTGACGCCTACAATGAGCAGTTCTTC.

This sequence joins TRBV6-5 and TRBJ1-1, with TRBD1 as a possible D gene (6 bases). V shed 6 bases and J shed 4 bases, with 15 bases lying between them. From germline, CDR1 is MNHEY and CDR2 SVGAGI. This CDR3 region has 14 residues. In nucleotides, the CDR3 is TGTGCCAGCAGGTCACAGGGTGCCCTCACTGAAGCTTTCTTT. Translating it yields CASRSQGALTEAFF.

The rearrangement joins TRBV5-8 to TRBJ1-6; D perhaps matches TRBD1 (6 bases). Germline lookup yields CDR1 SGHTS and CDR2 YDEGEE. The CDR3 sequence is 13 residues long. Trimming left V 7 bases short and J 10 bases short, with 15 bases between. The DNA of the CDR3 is TGTGCCAGCGAAGGGGGTTTAGACTCACCCCTCCACTTT. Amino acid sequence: CASEGGLDSPLHF.

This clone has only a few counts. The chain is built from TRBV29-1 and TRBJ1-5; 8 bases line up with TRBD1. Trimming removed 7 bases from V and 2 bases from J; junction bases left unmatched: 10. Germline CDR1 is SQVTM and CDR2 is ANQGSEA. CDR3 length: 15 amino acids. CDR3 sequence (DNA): TGCAGCGGGGACCGTGACAGGGGTGGCAATCAGCCCCAGCATTTT. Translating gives CSGDRDRGGNQPQHF.

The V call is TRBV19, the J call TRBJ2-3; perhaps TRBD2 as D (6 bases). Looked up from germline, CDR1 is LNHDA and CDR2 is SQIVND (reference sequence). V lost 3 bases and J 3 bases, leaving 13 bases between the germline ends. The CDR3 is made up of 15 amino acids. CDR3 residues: CASSIAGGNTDTQYF. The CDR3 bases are TGTGCCAGTAGTATTGCCGGGGGAAATACAGATACGCAGTATTTT. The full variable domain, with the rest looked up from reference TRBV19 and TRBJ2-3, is DGGITQSPKYLFRKEGQNVTLSCEQNLNHDAMYWYRQDPGQGLRLIYYSQIVNDFQKGDIAEGYSVSREKKESFPLTVTSAQKNPTAFYLCASSIAGGNTDTQYFGPGTRLTVL.

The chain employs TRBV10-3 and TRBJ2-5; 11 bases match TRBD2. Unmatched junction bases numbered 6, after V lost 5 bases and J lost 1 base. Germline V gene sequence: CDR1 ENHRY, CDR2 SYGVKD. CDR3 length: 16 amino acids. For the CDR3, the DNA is TGTGCCATCAGTAGGGCTAGCGGGGGGCTCCAAGAGACCCAGTACTTC. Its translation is CAISRASGGLQETQYF.

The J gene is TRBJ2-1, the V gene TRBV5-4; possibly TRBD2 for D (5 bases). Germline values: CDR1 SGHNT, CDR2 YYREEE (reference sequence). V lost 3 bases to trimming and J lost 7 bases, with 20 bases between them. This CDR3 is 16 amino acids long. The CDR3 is CASSSKLVASINEQFF. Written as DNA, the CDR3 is TGTGCCAGCAGCTCCAAACTAGTCGCCTCCATAAATGAGCAGTTCTTC.